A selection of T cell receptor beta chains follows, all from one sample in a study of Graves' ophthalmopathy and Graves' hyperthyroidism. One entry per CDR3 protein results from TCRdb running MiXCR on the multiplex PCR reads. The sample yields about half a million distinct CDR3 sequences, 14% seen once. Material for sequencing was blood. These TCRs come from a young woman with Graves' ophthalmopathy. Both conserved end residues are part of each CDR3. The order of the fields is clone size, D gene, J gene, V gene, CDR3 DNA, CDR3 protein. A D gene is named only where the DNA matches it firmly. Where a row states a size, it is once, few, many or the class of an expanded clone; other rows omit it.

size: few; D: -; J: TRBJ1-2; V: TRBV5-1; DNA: TGCGCCAGCAGCCCCAGTGGAGACTATGGCTACACCTTC; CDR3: CASSPSGDYGYTF
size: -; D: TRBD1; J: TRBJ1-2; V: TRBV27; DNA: TGTGCCAGCAGTCCCCAGGGGGGGTACTATGGCTACACCTTC; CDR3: CASSPQGGYYGYTF
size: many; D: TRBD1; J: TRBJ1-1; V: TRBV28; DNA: TGTGCCAGCAGTCAACAGGGGGGGACGAACACTGAAGCTTTCTTT; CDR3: CASSQQGGTNTEAFF
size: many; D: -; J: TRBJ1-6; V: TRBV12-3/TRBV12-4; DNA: TGTGCCAGCAGTTTTAACGGGGGTGCGGCACCCCTCCACTTT; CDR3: CASSFNGGAAPLHF
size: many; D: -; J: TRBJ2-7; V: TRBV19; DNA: TGTGCCAGTAGTATTGGGGCAGGGAACATCGGGCAGTACTTC; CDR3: CASSIGAGNIGQYF
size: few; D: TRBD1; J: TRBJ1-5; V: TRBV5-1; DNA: TGCGCCAGCAGCACTTCAGGGGGCAGTCAGCCCCAGCATTTT; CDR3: CASSTSGGSQPQHF
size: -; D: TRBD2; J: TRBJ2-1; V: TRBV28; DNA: TGTGCCAGCAGTTCGACTAGCGGGAGGTTTAATGAGCAGTTCTTC; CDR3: CASSSTSGRFNEQFF
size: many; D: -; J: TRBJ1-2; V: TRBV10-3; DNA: TGTGCCATCCATATATCGACAGCCTTCTATGGCTACACCTTC; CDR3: CAIHISTAFYGYTF
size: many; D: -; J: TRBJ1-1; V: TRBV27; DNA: TGTGCCAGCAGTCAGACATCGAGCGGGATCACCGCGTATTCGACTTTCTTT; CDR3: CASSQTSSGITAYSTFF
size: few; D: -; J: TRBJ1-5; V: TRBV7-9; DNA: TGTGCCAGCAGCTTTGGGGGGGTCAATCAGCCCCAGCATTTT; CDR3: CASSFGGVNQPQHF
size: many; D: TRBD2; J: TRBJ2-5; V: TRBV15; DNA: TGTGCCACCAGCGGAGACCGGGGGGGCCGTGGGACCCAGTACTTC; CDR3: CATSGDRGGRGTQYF
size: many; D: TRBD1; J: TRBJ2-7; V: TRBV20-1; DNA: TGCAGTGCCACGGGACAGGGGGAGGACGAGCAGTACTTC; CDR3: CSATGQGEDEQYF
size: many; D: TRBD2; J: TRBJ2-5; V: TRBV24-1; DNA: TGTGCCACCAGTGATTCTAGCGGGGGGCAGCAAGAGACCCAGTACTTC; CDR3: CATSDSSGGQQETQYF
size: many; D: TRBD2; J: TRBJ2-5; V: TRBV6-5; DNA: TGTGCCAGCATGTTGACTAGCGGGAGGGCTTTGGAGACCCAGTACTTC; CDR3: CASMLTSGRALETQYF
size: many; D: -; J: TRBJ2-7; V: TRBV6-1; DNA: TGTGCCAGCAGCAAATATTCCTACGAGCAGTACTTC; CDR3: CASSKYSYEQYF
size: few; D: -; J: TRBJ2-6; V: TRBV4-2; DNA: TGTGCCAGCAGCCCGAGCACAGCCTCTGGGGCCAACGTCCTGACTTTC; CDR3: CASSPSTASGANVLTF